Below are 15 T cell receptor beta chains sequenced from a single sample in a study of T cells in Graves' hyperthyroidism and ophthalmopathy. RNA transcripts were the template for amplifying TCR beta CDR3 regions. The TCR CDR3 first-round RT-PCR relied on the HTBI primer set. TCRdb used MiXCR to reprocess the multiplex PCR reads, holding one entry per CDR3 protein. The sample carries nearly 600,000 distinct CDR3 sequences, around 14% recorded once. Sequencing used blood. These receptors came from a woman in her twenties or thirties with Graves' hyperthyroidism that later progressed to Graves' ophthalmopathy.

This clonotype was seen only a few times. This chain uses TRBV7-9 with TRBJ2-7; 7 nucleotides agree with TRBD2. Germline V CDR1 and CDR2: SEHNR, FQNEAQ (reference sequence). V dropped 1 base and J dropped 7; count of bases not matched to a gene: 7. This CDR3 is 14 amino acids long. CDR3 protein: CASSLGLATWEQYF. CDR3 DNA sequence: TGTGCCAGCAGCTTAGGACTAGCAACTTGGGAGCAGTACTTC.

V and J are TRBV2 and TRBJ1-4, with a possible D match to TRBD1 (5 bases). The CDR3 covers 12 residues. Trimming removed 6 bases at V and 8 bases at J, with 10 bases between. Germline V CDR1 and CDR2: SNHLY, FYNNEI. In DNA form, the CDR3 reads TGTGCCAGCAGACCCAGGGTAGAAAAACTGTTTTTT. Its protein product is CASRPRVEKLFF.

This chain uses TRBV30 with TRBJ1-1; D is uncertain. The CDR3 consists of 12 residues. V lost 0 bases and J 6 bases, leaving 8 bases between the germline ends. The germline CDR1 and CDR2 sequences are GTSNPN and SVGIG (reference sequence). The CDR3 DNA follows: TGTGCCTGGAGTGTTATGGCTCCTGAAGCTTTCTTT. Residues: CAWSVMAPEAFF.

There are a few counts of this clonotype. The chain is built from TRBV6-1 and TRBJ1-2; perhaps TRBD1 as D (6 bases). This CDR3 spans 12 amino acids. Per the germline V gene, CDR1 is MNHNS and CDR2 is SASEGT. V was trimmed by 7 bases and J by 2 bases, leaving 8 bases between them. The CDR3 reads CASKGQNYGYTF. CDR3 nucleotides: TGTGCCAGCAAAGGACAGAACTATGGCTACACCTTC.

This clonotype occurred a few times. V is TRBV7-9 and J is TRBJ2-7; weak D call: TRBD1 (6 bases). The V gene's germline CDR1 is SEHNR and CDR2 FQNEAQ (reference sequence). The length of the CDR3 is 15 residues. Trimming took off 1 base at V and 4 bases at J, with 14 bases between the two ends. This CDR3 reads CASSLEGEGFYEQYF. The CDR3 nucleotides read TGTGCCAGCAGCTTAGAGGGGGAAGGGTTTTACGAGCAGTACTTC.

There are many counts of this clonotype. The gene calls are TRBV19 and TRBJ2-2; 10 bases match TRBD2. The CDR3 runs 18 residues. The germline gives CDR1 LNHDA, CDR2 SQIVND (reference sequence). The junction had 10 bases not matched to a gene; V was cut back by 6 bases and J by 0 bases. In DNA, the CDR3 is TGTGCCAGTAGCCCCCCCCGGGGACTAGCGACGAACACCGGGGAGCTGTTTTTT. Amino acid sequence: CASSPPRGLATNTGELFF.

Concerning this clonotype: This may be a read error, as it is one base from a much larger clone. This rearrangement joins TRBV28 to TRBJ2-7, with TRBD1 matching over 10 bases. J gave up 7 bases and V 6 bases, and 9 bases lay outside the gene matches. Per germline, CDR1 MDHEN and CDR2 SYDVKM. This CDR3 is 14 amino acids long. This CDR3 is CASSWGTGVLEQYF. DNA of the CDR3: TGTGCCAGCAGCTGGGGGACAGGGGTTCTTGAGCAGTACTTC.

The table lists this clonotype with many counts. J is TRBJ2-7 and V is TRBV27; 7 bases are shared with TRBD1. Germline lookup yields CDR1 MNHEY and CDR2 SMNVEV (reference sequence). There are 14 residues in the CDR3. The V and J ends lost 3 bases and 3 bases, in that order; junction bases with no gene match: 5. The CDR3 spells CASSFRGQIYEQYF. DNA for the CDR3: TGTGCCAGCAGTTTCCGGGGACAGATCTACGAGCAGTACTTC.

The table lists this clonotype with many counts. The J gene is TRBJ1-1, the V gene TRBV20-1, with D unresolved. The CDR3 is made up of 15 amino acids. V dropped 0 bases and J dropped 7 bases, with 18 bases sitting between them. Germline V lookup: CDR1 DFQATT, CDR2 SNEGSKA (reference sequence). The CDR3 sequence is CSARDLDSTRGEAFF. In DNA, the CDR3 is TGCAGTGCTAGAGATCTGGACTCTACGAGAGGTGAAGCTTTCTTT.

This clonotype was seen only once. The chain links TRBV12-3 or TRBV12-4 to TRBJ1-1; D is possibly TRBD1 (5 bases). The V end was cut by 6 bases, the J end by 4 bases, with 21 bases between. The CDR3 covers 16 residues. In DNA, the CDR3 is TGTGCCAGCAGCAAGAAACGAGGGGTTCAGAGCACTGAAGCTTTCTTT. It translates to CASSKKRGVQSTEAFF.

The CDR3 protein is CASSLSGNSKAYEQYF. The CDR3 bases are TGCGCCAGCAGCTTGTCCGGGAATTCCAAGGCCTACGAGCAGTACTTC. The gene calls are TRBV5-1 and TRBJ2-7; tentative D call: TRBD2 (5 bases). From germline, CDR1 is SGHRS and CDR2 YFSETQ. Trimming cost V 1 base and J 2 bases, with 16 bases left between them. The CDR3 loop spans 16 amino acids.

There are many counts of this clonotype. V gene TRBV2 combines with J gene TRBJ2-5; 8 bases map to TRBD2. V was pared by 6 bases and J by 5 bases, with 8 bases of the junction left unmatched. This CDR3 is built from 14 residues. Germline lookup yields CDR1 SNHLY and CDR2 FYNNEI. CDR3 loop: CASSDGRAGETQYF. The CDR3 DNA follows: TGTGCCAGCAGCGACGGGAGGGCTGGGGAGACCCAGTACTTC.

The sample holds many counts of this clonotype. V and J are TRBV24-1 and TRBJ2-7; 11 positions agree with TRBD1. The CDR3 totals 20 residues. J lost 6 bases, V lost 5 bases, and 23 bases had no gene match. From germline, CDR1 is KGHDR and CDR2 SFDVKD. The CDR3 coding sequence is TGTGCCACCAGTGGTAATAAAGACTCCCACCGGGACAGGGGGTCGGGCGAGCAGTACTTC. Translation gives CATSGNKDSHRDRGSGEQYF.

This clonotype was seen more than once but under ten times. The chain couples TRBV7-9 to TRBJ2-3, with D maybe TRBD2 (5 bases). The ends were cut back, 6 bases at V and 2 bases at J, with 9 bases in the middle. The germline CDR1 and CDR2 sequences are SEHNR and FQNEAQ (reference sequence). The CDR3 is 13 amino acids. The CDR3 DNA is TGTGCCAGCAGAAGGGAGTCCACAGATACGCAGTATTTT. Protein sequence: CASRRESTDTQYF. Variable domain in full (rest from reference TRBV7-9 and TRBJ2-3): DTGVSQNPRHKITKRGQNVTFRCDPISEHNRLYWYRQTLGQGPEFLTYFQNEAQLEKSRLLSDRFSAERPKGSFSTLEIQRTEQGDSAMYLCASRRESTDTQYFGPGTRLTVL.

This clonotype was counted at least ten times. The chain combines TRBV30 with TRBJ2-2; D is unclear. V was pared by 3 bases and J by 1 base, with 9 bases between. The germline gives CDR1 GTSNPN, CDR2 SVGIG (reference sequence). The CDR3 sequence is 14 residues long. In DNA, the CDR3 is TGTGCCTGGAGATCCGCTGGGAACACCGGGGAGCTGTTTTTT. This encodes CAWRSAGNTGELFF.